This entry lists 2 T cell receptor beta chains sequenced from one sample in a study of early T cells in non-severe SARS-CoV-2 infection. TCRdb recomputed calls from the 5' RACE reads with MiXCR, one row per CDR3 protein. Among tens of thousands of distinct CDR3 sequences listed, roughly 5.7% were seen once. Sequencing used whole blood. The receptors were sampled from an adult who was a healthcare worker with PCR-confirmed SARS-CoV-2 infection or an uninfected control (not recorded which).

This clonotype was detected many times. The chain joins TRBV12-3 or TRBV12-4 to TRBJ2-7, with D tentatively TRBD1 (6 bases). There are 13 residues in the CDR3. Trimming cost V 5 bases and J 7 bases, with 15 bases left between them. The CDR3 nucleotides are TGTGCCAGCAGTATTAGGGGGAGAAGGGAGCAGTACTTC. Translated, it gives CASSIRGRREQYF.

This clonotype was counted between two and nine times. The chain uses TRBV7-9 and TRBJ1-1, with 10 bases fitting TRBD1. Per germline, CDR1 SEHNR and CDR2 FQNEAQ (reference sequence). The CDR3 covers 17 residues. V lost 11 bases to trimming and J lost 8 bases; unmatched junction nucleotides: 23. This CDR3 is CACTGTGAPQEQGEAFF. CDR3 in DNA: TGTGCCTGCACCGGGACAGGGGCTCCCCAGGAACAAGGAGAAGCTTTCTTT.